The 10 T cell receptor beta chains below all came from one sample that was sequenced in a study of T cell responses to AZD1222 COVID-19 vaccine. The data were produced by immunoSEQ multiplex PCR, yet TCRdb's version contains in-frame clones alone and is incomplete. The sample includes 95,000 or so clones, about 88% seen only once; the top ten take 2.5% to 3.5%. Specimen: peripheral blood, collected on day 0 of AZD1222 vaccination. The source of these receptors is an adult in good health.

The chain has TRBV6-2 or TRBV6-3 and TRBJ1-5; 10 positions agree with TRBD1. Germline V CDR1 and CDR2: MNHEY, SVGEGT. J was trimmed by 0 bases and V by 6 bases; bases with no gene match: 8. The CDR3 loop spans 17 amino acids. The CDR3, as DNA: TGTGCCAGCAGCCCTGGACAGGGGGTAAATAGCAATCAGCCCCAGCATTTT. It translates to CASSPGQGVNSNQPQHF.

The V and J genes are TRBV11-3 and TRBJ2-7; D remains unclear. Trimming stripped 4 bases from V and 0 bases from J, with 4 bases between. Germline V gene lookup returns CDR1 SGHNT and CDR2 YENEEA. The CDR3 is 12 residues long. The CDR3 is CASSSSSYEQYF. CDR3 DNA sequence: TGTGCCAGCAGCTCGAGCTCCTACGAGCAGTACTTC.

The V gene is TRBV18, the J gene TRBJ1-2; D remains ambiguous. CDR1 is KGHSH, CDR2 LQKENI, per germline. The CDR3 contains 14 residues. Between the trimmed V and J ends, which lost 0 bases and 2 bases, there was a span of 7 bases. The CDR3, as DNA: TGTGCCAGCTCACCACCTGCCGTAAACTATGGCTACACCTTC. This translates into CASSPPAVNYGYTF.

This clone was recorded only once. The chain couples TRBV5-8 to TRBJ1-1, with TRBD1 matching over 7 bases. V lost 3 bases to trimming and J lost 1 base; unmatched junction nucleotides: 3. CDR3 length equals 14 residues. Germline V gene lookup returns CDR1 SGHTS and CDR2 YDEGEE. The CDR3 loop reads CASSSGQPNTEAFF. The CDR3 region has the DNA TGTGCCAGCAGCTCGGGACAGCCGAACACTGAAGCTTTCTTT.

This clone was seen only a few times. This chain links TRBV30 with TRBJ1-6; the match to TRBD1 covers 7 bases. V was clipped by 3 bases and J by 5 bases; unmatched bases: 4. Germline loops: CDR1 GTSNPN, CDR2 SVGIG (reference sequence). The CDR3 totals 14 residues. This CDR3 is CAWSAGQDNSPLHF. CDR3 nucleotides: TGTGCCTGGAGCGCCGGACAGGATAATTCACCCCTCCACTTT.

The chain links TRBV19 to TRBJ1-5, with 9 bases matching TRBD1. CDR3 size: 17 residues. From germline, CDR1 is LNHDA and CDR2 SQIVND (reference sequence). After removal of 3 bases from V and 3 bases from J, the junction contained 9 bases not matched to a gene. The DNA of the CDR3 is TGTGCCAGTAGTATCGGTAGGACAGGGGTGCTCAATCAGCCCCAGCATTTT. This sequence encodes CASSIGRTGVLNQPQHF.

This clone was detected only once. The chain carries TRBV30 and TRBJ1-2; 7 bases align to TRBD1. The CDR3 sequence is 13 residues long. CDR1 GTSNPN and CDR2 SVGIG come from the germline V gene (reference sequence). The J segment lost 6 bases and the V segment lost 3 bases, leaving 7 bases of the junction unmatched. This chain's CDR3 is CAWSLDRAHGYTF. The CDR3 bases are TGTGCCTGGAGCCTAGACAGGGCCCATGGCTACACCTTC.

This rearrangement joins TRBV6-1 to TRBJ1-2, with D uncertain. Germline V gene sequence: CDR1 MNHNS, CDR2 SASEGT. The CDR3 is 13 residues long. V was cut by 0 bases and J by 8 bases, with 10 bases left in between. The CDR3 is CASSEASVRGYTF. The CDR3 nucleotides read TGTGCCAGCAGTGAAGCTAGCGTCCGGGGCTACACCTTC.

The rearrangement uses TRBV2 and TRBJ2-1, with 11 bases fitting TRBD2. Unmatched junction bases numbered 7, after V lost 5 bases and J lost 4 bases. CDR3 length: 16 residues. Germline-derived CDR1 and CDR2 are SNHLY and FYNNEI. CDR3 DNA: TGTGCCAGCAGTAAAGGACTAGCGGGTTATTACAATGAGCAGTTCTTC. This translates into CASSKGLAGYYNEQFF.

This clone showed up just a few times. The rearrangement joins TRBV6-1 to TRBJ1-1; D not resolved. V lost 1 base to trimming and J lost 11 bases, with 11 bases between them. CDR1 is MNHNS, CDR2 SASEGT, per germline. CDR3 length: 12 amino acids. CDR3: CASSEGTRIAFF. The CDR3 nucleotides read TGTGCCAGCAGTGAAGGGACTCGGATTGCTTTCTTT.